Listed below are T cell receptor beta chains from one sample, sequenced in a study of shared clonotypes between healthy human individuals. Method: immunoSEQ multiplex PCR; TCRdb's copy keeps in-frame clones and lacks some. The sample carries 760,000 or so clones, approximately 97% recorded once. Source material: naive CD8+ T cells sorted from blood. Receptor source: a man under 40 in good health. Both conserved end residues are part of each CDR3. The order of the fields is clone size, V gene, J gene, D gene, CDR3 protein, CDR3 DNA. The D gene is left open where the match is weak. Clone size, where shown, is once, few, many, or a class for clones that have expanded.

NA	TRBV13	TRBJ2-7	TRBD1	CASSQRGTGRYEQYF	TGTGCCAGCAGCCAAAGAGGGACAGGCAGATACGAGCAGTACTTC
NA	TRBV7-9	TRBJ2-1	NA	CASSSRENNEQFF	TGTGCCAGCAGTTCCCGGGAAAACAATGAGCAGTTCTTC
NA	TRBV15	TRBJ2-1	TRBD2	CATSRGLAGAYNEQFF	TGTGCCACCAGCAGAGGACTAGCGGGAGCCTACAATGAGCAGTTCTTC
NA	TRBV7-9	TRBJ1-2	NA	CASSLASGDLYGYTF	TGTGCCAGCAGCTTAGCGTCTGGAGATCTCTATGGCTACACCTTC
NA	TRBV5-5	TRBJ2-7	NA	CASSLGGKLCEQYF	TGTGCCAGCAGCTTGGGGGGGAAGCTCTGCGAGCAGTACTTC
NA	TRBV11-2	TRBJ2-1	NA	CASSLTAGSSYNEQFF	TGTGCCAGCAGCCTAACGGCGGGGAGTTCCTACAATGAGCAGTTCTTC
NA	TRBV5-1	TRBJ2-2	TRBD2	CASSSLSGTNTGELFF	TGCGCCAGCAGCTCACTTAGCGGGACTAATACCGGGGAGCTGTTTTTT
NA	TRBV7-8	TRBJ2-1	NA	CASSSTRVNYNEQFF	TGTGCCAGCAGCTCGACTAGAGTAAATTACAATGAGCAGTTCTTC
NA	TRBV4-3	TRBJ2-7	TRBD2	CASSQDLGTSVSPYEQYF	TGCGCCAGCAGCCAAGATCTAGGGACTAGCGTCTCCCCCTACGAGCAGTACTTC
NA	TRBV11-2	TRBJ2-2	NA	CASSPEGAGGELFF	TGTGCCAGCAGCCCGGAAGGGGCCGGAGGGGAGCTGTTTTTT
NA	TRBV7-6	TRBJ2-3	TRBD1	CASSWRQGQTDTQYF	TGTGCCAGCAGCTGGAGACAGGGGCAGACAGATACGCAGTATTTT
NA	TRBV28	TRBJ2-7	NA	CASIRPQGSSYEQYF	TGTGCCAGCATCCGACCTCAGGGGAGCTCCTACGAGCAGTACTTC
once	TRBV7-9	TRBJ1-2	NA	CASSLGETYGYTF	TGTGCCAGCAGCTTAGGGGAAACCTATGGCTACACCTTC
NA	TRBV29-1	TRBJ1-1	NA	CSVEEVRRGGGTEAFF	TGCAGCGTTGAAGAAGTTCGTAGGGGAGGAGGCACTGAAGCTTTCTTT
NA	TRBV7-9	TRBJ2-2	TRBD1	CASSSLRDSNTGELFF	TGTGCCAGCAGCTCACTCCGGGACAGTAACACCGGGGAGCTGTTTTTT
NA	TRBV14	TRBJ2-1	NA	CASSQVLFLGAEQFF	TGTGCCAGCAGCCAAGTACTTTTCCTGGGCGCTGAGCAGTTCTTC
NA	TRBV27	TRBJ1-2	TRBD1	CASSLGGTGGANGYTF	TGTGCCAGCAGTTTAGGAGGGACAGGGGGCGCAAATGGCTACACCTTC
NA	TRBV7-6	TRBJ2-2	TRBD2	CASSPEAGLAEVELFF	TGTGCCAGCAGCCCAGAGGCGGGACTAGCGGAGGTGGAGCTGTTTTTT
NA	TRBV7-6	TRBJ2-7	TRBD1	CASSPTRQGPSYEQYF	TGTGCCAGCAGCCCCACCCGACAGGGACCCTCCTACGAGCAGTACTTC
NA	TRBV28	TRBJ1-5	TRBD1	CASRHTGGFQPQHF	TGTGCCAGCAGGCATACAGGGGGCTTTCAGCCCCAGCATTTT
once	TRBV5-1	TRBJ2-7	TRBD2	CASSLVAGLSYEQYF	TGCGCCAGCAGCTTGGTAGCGGGGCTCTCCTACGAGCAGTACTTC
NA	TRBV5-8	TRBJ2-1	TRBD1	CASSLEGGAAPTPPNEQFF	TGTGCCAGCAGCTTGGAAGGGGGCGCGGCCCCCACCCCCCCCAATGAGCAGTTCTTC
NA	TRBV10-2	TRBJ1-4	NA	CASSESQGPGEKLFF	TGCGCCAGCAGTGAGTCACAGGGCCCTGGTGAAAAACTGTTTTTT
NA	TRBV28	TRBJ2-3	NA	CASNTLRGSTDTQYF	TGTGCCAGCAACACCCTTCGGGGAAGCACAGATACGCAGTATTTT
NA	TRBV9	TRBJ2-1	NA	CASSSTLGFEQFF	TGTGCCAGCAGCTCCACCCTGGGGTTTGAGCAGTTCTTC
NA	TRBV7-9	TRBJ2-7	TRBD1	CASSFPSQGVYEQYF	TGTGCCAGCAGCTTCCCCAGTCAGGGGGTCTACGAGCAGTACTTC
once	TRBV29-1	TRBJ2-2	NA	CSVEPRTGELFF	TGCAGCGTAGAACCACGGACCGGGGAGCTGTTTTTT
NA	TRBV7-6	TRBJ2-1	TRBD2	CATSSGRAAGNEQFF	TGTGCCACCAGTAGCGGGAGGGCCGCGGGGAATGAGCAGTTCTTC
NA	TRBV25-1	TRBJ2-7	NA	CASRGGERGQSYEQYF	TGTGCCAGCAGAGGCGGGGAGAGGGGACAGAGCTACGAGCAGTACTTC
NA	TRBV27	TRBJ2-7	NA	CASSLFGSHYEQYF	TGTGCCAGCAGTTTATTCGGCAGTCACTACGAGCAGTACTTC
NA	TRBV28	TRBJ2-7	TRBD2	CASSLGTSGPYEQYF	TGTGCCAGCAGTTTGGGCACTAGCGGACCTTACGAGCAGTACTTC
many	TRBV27	TRBJ1-5	NA	CASSPRGPDQPQHF	TGTGCCAGCAGTCCCAGGGGTCCTGATCAGCCCCAGCATTTT
NA	TRBV6-6	TRBJ2-2	NA	CASSYSGTGELFF	TGTGCCAGCAGTTACTCTGGGACCGGGGAGCTGTTTTTT
NA	TRBV7-7	TRBJ2-7	NA	CASSLATSGEQYF	TGTGCCAGCAGCTTAGCGACGAGTGGCGAGCAGTACTTC
NA	TRBV5-1	TRBJ2-5	NA	CASSLSVLEETQYF	TGCGCCAGCAGCTTATCGGTACTGGAAGAGACCCAGTACTTC
NA	TRBV5-1	TRBJ2-7	NA	CASSSGGISYEQYF	TGCGCCAGCAGCTCGGGCGGGATCTCCTACGAGCAGTACTTC